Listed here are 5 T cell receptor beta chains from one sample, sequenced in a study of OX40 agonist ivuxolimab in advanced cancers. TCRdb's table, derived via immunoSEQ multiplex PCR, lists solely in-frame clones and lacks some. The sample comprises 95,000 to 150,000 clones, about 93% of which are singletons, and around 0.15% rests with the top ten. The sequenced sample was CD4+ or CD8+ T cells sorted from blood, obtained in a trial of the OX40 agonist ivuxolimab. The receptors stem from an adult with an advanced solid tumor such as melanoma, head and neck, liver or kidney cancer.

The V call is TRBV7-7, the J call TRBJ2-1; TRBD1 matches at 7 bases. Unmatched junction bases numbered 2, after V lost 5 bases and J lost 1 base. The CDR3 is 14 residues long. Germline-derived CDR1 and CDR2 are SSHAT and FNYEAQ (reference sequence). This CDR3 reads CASSQDRSYNEQFF. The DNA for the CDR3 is TGTGCCAGCAGCCAGGACAGGTCCTACAATGAGCAGTTCTTC.

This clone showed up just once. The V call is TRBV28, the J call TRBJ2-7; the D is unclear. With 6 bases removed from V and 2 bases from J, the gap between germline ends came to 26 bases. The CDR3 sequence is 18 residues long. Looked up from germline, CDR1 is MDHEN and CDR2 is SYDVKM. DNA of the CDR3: TGTGCCAGCAGCTTGTTTCAGTCGTTCGGGTCACAAACCTACGAGCAGTACTTC. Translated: CASSLFQSFGSQTYEQYF.

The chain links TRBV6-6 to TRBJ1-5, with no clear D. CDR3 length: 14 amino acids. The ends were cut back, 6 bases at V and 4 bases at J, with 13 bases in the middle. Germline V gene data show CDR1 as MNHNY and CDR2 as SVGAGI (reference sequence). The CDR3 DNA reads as TGTGCCAGCAGCCTAAGCCGTGGGAATCAGCCCCAGCATTTT. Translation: CASSLSRGNQPQHF.

The CDR3 sequence is CASTLDPGLPNTEAFF. The DNA for the CDR3 is TGTGCCAGCACCTTGGACCCCGGGCTGCCGAACACTGAAGCTTTCTTT. The V gene is TRBV2, the J gene TRBJ1-1; D is uncertain. This CDR3 spans 16 amino acids. The germline V gene encodes CDR1 SNHLY and CDR2 FYNNEI. The V end was cut by 7 bases, the J end by 1 base, with 19 bases between.

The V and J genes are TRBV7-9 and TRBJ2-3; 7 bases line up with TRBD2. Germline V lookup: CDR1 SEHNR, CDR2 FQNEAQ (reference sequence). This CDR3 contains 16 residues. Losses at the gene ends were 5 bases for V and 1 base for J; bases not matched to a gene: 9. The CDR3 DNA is TGTGCCAGCAGCCTCGGGGGAGGGAGGGGCACAGATACGCAGTATTTT. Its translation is CASSLGGGRGTDTQYF.